Shown below are 13 T cell receptor beta chains from a single sample sequenced in a study of blood T cells in healthy people across ages. Next came a second PCR, run for about 7 to 12 cycles, which used a sample-barcoded 5' primer along with a J-beta primer mix. TCRdb processed the 5' RACE reads anew with MiXCR; each CDR3 protein has one entry. This sample has roughly 680,000 distinct CDR3 sequences, with 20% to 25% found just once. The material sequenced was blood. These receptors all come from a man aged 70 or older in good health.

This sequence joins TRBV24-1 and TRBJ1-2; 7 nucleotides match TRBD1. The CDR3 runs 13 residues. With V trimmed by 3 bases and J by 4 bases, 1 base remained unmatched. CDR1 and CDR2 from the germline V gene are KGHDR and SFDVKD. DNA of the CDR3: TGTGCCACCAGTGATGGGACAGTCTATGGCTACACCTTC. This encodes CATSDGTVYGYTF.

This clonotype was recorded a few times. The chain recombines TRBV24-1 with TRBJ2-5; a weak D match, TRBD2 (6 bases). The closer fit of TRBJ2-1 to the DNA end suggests the J call may be wrong. Germline-derived CDR1 and CDR2 are KGHDR and SFDVKD. This CDR3 region has 15 residues. In DNA form, the CDR3 reads TGTGCCACCAGTGAGGGGGGATCGACGGACAATGAGCAGTTCTTC. It encodes CATSEGGSTDNEQFF.

The CDR3 nucleotides read TGTGCCAGCAGTTTGCTGTCGGGAGGGGACGAGCAGTACTTC. Its protein product is CASSLLSGGDEQYF. This rearrangement joins TRBV28 to TRBJ2-7, with TRBD2 identical over 8 bases. The J segment lost 5 bases and the V segment lost 3 bases, leaving 6 bases of the junction unmatched. Germline V gene sequence: CDR1 MDHEN, CDR2 SYDVKM. There are 14 residues in the CDR3.

The CDR3 here is CASSVVAGVTDTQYF. In DNA, the CDR3 is TGTGCCAGCAGCGTAGTGGCGGGAGTTACAGATACGCAGTATTTT. The V gene is TRBV9, the J gene TRBJ2-3; 7 bases map to TRBD2. Germline CDR1 SGDLS, CDR2 YYNGEE. V dropped 0 bases and J dropped 3; count of bases not matched to a gene: 4. This CDR3 comprises 15 residues.

The chain recombines TRBV28 with TRBJ2-5; D unclear. This CDR3 spans 14 amino acids. The germline CDR1 and CDR2 sequences are MDHEN and SYDVKM. V lost 6 bases and J 2 bases, leaving 13 bases between the germline ends. The CDR3 sequence: CASRMHGLQETQYF. CDR3 DNA sequence: TGTGCCAGCAGGATGCATGGCCTACAAGAGACCCAGTACTTC.

This clonotype was seen a handful of times. The chain employs TRBV6-2 or TRBV6-3 and TRBJ2-7; D is possibly TRBD1 (5 bases). The CDR3 is 18 residues long. The germline gives CDR1 MNHEY, CDR2 SVGEGT. Deletions cut 4 bases from V and 0 bases from J, with 22 bases between. The CDR3 nucleotides read TGTGCCAGCAGTTCGACAGCGTGGGATTTACGGAGCTCCTACGAGCAGTACTTC. Protein product: CASSSTAWDLRSSYEQYF.

The CDR3 loop reads CASSVDWTSGIGETQYF. The CDR3 nucleotides read TGTGCCAGCAGCGTAGATTGGACTAGCGGGATAGGTGAGACCCAGTACTTC. The chain carries TRBV9 and TRBJ2-5, with 12 positions matching TRBD2. V dropped 0 bases and J dropped 5; count of bases not matched to a gene: 8. Germline values: CDR1 SGDLS, CDR2 YYNGEE. The CDR3 contains 17 residues.

At least ten counts were recorded for this clonotype. This chain links TRBV5-1 with TRBJ2-5; perhaps TRBD2 as D (5 bases). CDR1 and CDR2 (germline): SGHRS, YFSETQ. This CDR3 has 13 residues. Trimming cost V 1 base and J 5 bases, with 9 bases left between them. The CDR3 loop reads CASSLTGYETQYF. In DNA form, the CDR3 reads TGCGCCAGCAGCTTGACGGGATATGAGACCCAGTACTTC.

The rearrangement uses TRBV5-6 and TRBJ2-1; D is unresolved. Germline assignment: CDR1 SGHDT and CDR2 YYEEEE. The CDR3 length is 14 residues. V dropped 2 bases and J dropped 7 bases, with 13 bases sitting between them. Here the CDR3 reads CASSLFFVGNEQFF. CDR3 DNA sequence: TGTGCCAGCAGCTTATTTTTTGTAGGGAATGAGCAGTTCTTC.

The sample holds a few counts of this clonotype. This rearrangement joins TRBV7-9 to TRBJ1-5; TRBD1 might be the D (5 bases). Germline loops: CDR1 SEHNR, CDR2 FQNEAQ (reference sequence). The CDR3 is 15 amino acids. Trimming took 1 base from V and 2 from J, leaving 9 bases between them. CDR3 bases: TGTGCCAGCAGCTTAGATCAAGGGGGCAATCAGCCCCAGCATTTT. It codes for CASSLDQGGNQPQHF.

This clonotype was picked up a small number of times. CDR3 coding DNA: TGTGCCAGCAGCTCAGTAAGCCAAGGCTACAATGAGCAGTTCTTC. This translates into CASSSVSQGYNEQFF. The V gene is TRBV4-2, the J gene TRBJ2-5; D not resolved. The better agreement between TRBJ2-1 and the DNA end casts doubt on the J call. The CDR3 sequence is 15 residues long. Per the germline V gene, CDR1 is LGHNA and CDR2 is YNFKEQ.

There are a few counts of this clonotype. The chain joins TRBV2 to TRBJ2-3; D remains ambiguous. V lost 10 bases to trimming and J lost 0 bases, with 14 bases between them. The CDR3 runs 14 residues. Looked up from germline, CDR1 is SNHLY and CDR2 is FYNNEI. The CDR3 DNA reads as TGTGCCATCTCATTCGCCTTTAGCACAGATACGCAGTATTTT. Residues: CAISFAFSTDTQYF. The entire variable domain, with the rest obtained from reference TRBV2 and TRBJ2-3, is as follows: EPEVTQTPSHQVTQMGQEVILRCVPISNHLYFYWYRQILGQKVEFLVSFYNNEISEKSEIFDDQFSVERPDGSNFTLKIRSTKLEDSAMYFCAISFAFSTDTQYFGPGTRLTVL.

The V call is TRBV6-1, the J call TRBJ1-5; unclear D gene. The V end was cut by 1 base, the J end by 0 bases, with 7 bases between. CDR3 size: 15 residues. Germline assignment: CDR1 MNHNS and CDR2 SASEGT. The chain's CDR3 is CASSEVPDSNQPQHF. The CDR3 nucleotides read TGTGCCAGCAGTGAAGTTCCCGATAGCAATCAGCCCCAGCATTTT.